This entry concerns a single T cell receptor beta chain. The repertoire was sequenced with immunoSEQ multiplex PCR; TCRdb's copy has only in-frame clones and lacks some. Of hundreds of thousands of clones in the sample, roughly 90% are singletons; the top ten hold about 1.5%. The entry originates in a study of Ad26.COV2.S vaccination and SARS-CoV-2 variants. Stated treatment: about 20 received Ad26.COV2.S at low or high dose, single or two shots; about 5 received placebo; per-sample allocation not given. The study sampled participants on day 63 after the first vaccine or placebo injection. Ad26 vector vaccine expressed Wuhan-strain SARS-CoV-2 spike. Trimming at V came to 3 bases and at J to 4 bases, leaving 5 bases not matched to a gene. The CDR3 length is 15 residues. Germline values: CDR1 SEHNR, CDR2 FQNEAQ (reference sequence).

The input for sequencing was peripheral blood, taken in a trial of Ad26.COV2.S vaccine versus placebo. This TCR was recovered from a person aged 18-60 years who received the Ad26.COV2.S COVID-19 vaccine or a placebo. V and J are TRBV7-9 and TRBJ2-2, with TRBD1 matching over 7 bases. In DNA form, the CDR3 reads TGTGCCAGCAGCTTCGGGACAGACGGCACCGGGGAGCTGTTTTTT. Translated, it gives CASSFGTDGTGELFF.